This TCR beta chain was found in a study of Graves' ophthalmopathy and Graves' hyperthyroidism. TCR beta CDR3 amplification used RNA transcripts. RT-PCR was first run with HTBI primers, then multiplex PCR in a second round. TCRdb re-derived calls from the multiplex PCR reads in MiXCR, one entry per CDR3 protein. This table holds about 210,000 distinct CDR3 sequences, 25% to 35% found once. Trimming cost V 5 bases and J 9 bases, with 11 bases left between them. The CDR3 sequence is 12 residues long. Germline V gene data show CDR1 as SEHNR and CDR2 as FQNEAQ (reference sequence). This clonotype was counted at least ten times. PBMCs were isolated by Ficoll-Paque density gradient centrifugation, using around 10 ml of fresh peripheral blood as the starting material.

The J gene is TRBJ2-4, the V gene TRBV7-9, with D possibly matching TRBD2 (6 bases). This clonotype was sampled from a man aged 50-59 years with Graves' ophthalmopathy. The source material was peripheral blood. The CDR3 protein is CASSARRGIQYF. CDR3 DNA: TGTGCCAGCAGCGCGCGGCGGGGCATTCAGTACTTC.